The next 23 T cell receptor beta chains were all read from a single sample in a study of blood T cell repertoires in COVID-19. Sequenced by immunoSEQ multiplex PCR; TCRdb stores in-frame clones only, minus some. Of about 190,000 clones in the sample, approximately 82% were seen once. The specimen sequenced was peripheral blood. The receptors here all came from a man between 50 and 59 years old with active or convalescent COVID-19.

This clone was recorded only once. The gene calls are TRBV7-9 and TRBJ1-1, with D possibly TRBD1 on 6 matching bases. Germline values: CDR1 SEHNR, CDR2 FQNEAQ (reference sequence). The V and J ends lost 3 bases and 7 bases respectively, with 12 bases between them. The CDR3 is 13 residues long. DNA for the CDR3: TGTGCCAGCAGCTTCGGGCAGGGGTTTGAAGCTTTCTTT. Its translation is CASSFGQGFEAFF.

This clone was seen once. The CDR3 sequence: CASSRTGSSYNEQFF. DNA of the CDR3: TGTGCCAGCAGCCGGACTGGGAGCTCCTACAATGAGCAGTTCTTC. The V and J genes are TRBV5-4 and TRBJ2-1; D is possibly TRBD2 (5 bases). The CDR3 contains 15 residues. V lost 4 bases, J lost 0 bases, and 11 bases lay in between. Germline CDR1 SGHNT, CDR2 YYREEE (reference sequence).

The V call is TRBV6-2 or TRBV6-3, the J call TRBJ2-7, with TRBD2 as a possible D gene (5 bases). The CDR3 spans 13 residues. The germline CDR1 and CDR2 sequences are MNHEY and SVGEGT. The V end lost 2 bases, the J end lost 4 bases, and 9 bases lay between the germline ends. CDR3 region: CASSYDLAYEQYF. CDR3 nucleotide sequence: TGTGCCAGCAGTTACGATCTAGCTTACGAGCAGTACTTC.

The V call is TRBV13, the J call TRBJ1-5; 8 bases map to TRBD1. V gave up 2 bases and J gave up 2 bases; unmatched junction bases: 2. This CDR3 is built from 15 residues. Germline V gene data show CDR1 as PRHDT and CDR2 as FYEKMQ (reference sequence). The chain's CDR3 is CASSLRGQGNQPQHF. The CDR3 nucleotides read TGTGCCAGCAGCTTAAGGGGACAGGGCAATCAGCCCCAGCATTTT.

The CDR3: CASSRVNYGYTF. Here the CDR3 DNA reads TGTGCCAGCAGTCGAGTTAACTATGGCTACACCTTC. This chain joins TRBV6-5 and TRBJ1-2; no reliable D call. V was cut by 5 bases and J by 1 base, with 5 bases left in between. The CDR3 runs to 12 residues. Germline CDR1 is MNHEY and CDR2 is SVGAGI.

This chain uses TRBV7-2 with TRBJ2-3, with D perhaps TRBD2 (6 bases). The CDR3 is 12 amino acids. Germline V gene data show CDR1 as SGHTA and CDR2 as FQGNSA. The ends were cut back, 2 bases at V and 8 bases at J, with 8 bases in the middle. In nucleotides, the CDR3 is TGTGCCAGCAGCTTATACGGGAGTACGCAGTATTTT. This codes for CASSLYGSTQYF.

Ten or more counts support this clone. The sample carries other DNA sequences with the same CDR3. The V and J genes are TRBV28 and TRBJ1-2, with D possibly TRBD1 on 5 matching bases. The germline V gene encodes CDR1 MDHEN and CDR2 SYDVKM. V gave up 2 bases and J gave up 2 bases, with 6 bases separating them. The CDR3 covers 13 residues. The CDR3 here is CASSLTGNYGYTF. CDR3 coding DNA: TGTGCCAGCAGTTTAACAGGAAACTATGGCTACACCTTC.

The rearrangement joins TRBV12-5 to TRBJ1-1; D is unclear. Germline-derived CDR1 and CDR2 are LGHNT and FRNRAP. V lost 7 bases, J lost 2 bases, and 11 bases lay in between. The CDR3 sequence is 13 residues long. In DNA form, the CDR3 reads TGTGCTAGTGAGTGGGGAGTAAACACTGAAGCTTTCTTT. Protein sequence: CASEWGVNTEAFF. Full variable domain (rest looked up from reference TRBV12-5 and TRBJ1-1): DARVTQTPRHKVTEMGQEVTMRCQPILGHNTVFWYRQTMMQGLELLAYFRNRAPLDDSGMPKDRFSAEMPDATLATLKIQPSEPRDSAVYFCASEWGVNTEAFFGQGTRLTVV.

The genes are TRBV5-1 and TRBJ2-3; D is uncertain. The CDR3 is 12 amino acids. Trimming took off 4 bases at V and 5 bases at J, with 8 bases between the two ends. Germline loops: CDR1 SGHRS, CDR2 YFSETQ. As DNA, the CDR3 is TGCGCCAGCAGCCTCCAACAAGATACGCAGTATTTT. Encoded protein: CASSLQQDTQYF. The full variable domain, completed using reference TRBV5-1 and TRBJ2-3, is KAGVTQTPRYLIKTRGQQVTLSCSPISGHRSVSWYQQTPGQGLQFLFEYFSETQRNKGNFPGRFSGRQFSNSRSEMNVSTLELGDSALYLCASSLQQDTQYFGPGTRLTVL.

The chain recombines TRBV28 with TRBJ1-3; the D is unclear. Germline V CDR1 and CDR2: MDHEN, SYDVKM. The CDR3 runs 13 residues. Between the trimmed V and J ends, which lost 6 bases and 10 bases, there was a span of 16 bases. This chain's CDR3 is CASSQPDGRTIYF. In DNA, the CDR3 is TGTGCCAGCAGCCAACCTGACGGGAGGACCATATATTTT.

As for this clone: The sample contains more than one DNA sequence encoding this CDR3. The CDR3 DNA follows: TGTGCCAGCAGCTTAGCAGGGGGAAACGAGCAGTACTTC. Amino acid sequence: CASSLAGGNEQYF. The genes are TRBV7-9 and TRBJ2-7, with D perhaps TRBD1 (6 bases). Germline V gene sequence: CDR1 SEHNR, CDR2 FQNEAQ (reference sequence). This CDR3 is 13 amino acids long. V dropped 0 bases and J dropped 5 bases, with 8 bases sitting between them.

The chain uses TRBV12-5 and TRBJ2-3; TRBD2 is a possible D gene (5 bases). CDR3 length: 13 amino acids. Germline V CDR1 and CDR2: LGHNT, FRNRAP. Between the trimmed V and J ends, which lost 6 bases and 1 base, there was a span of 8 bases. In DNA, the CDR3 is TGTGCTAGTGGGTACGGGGGCACAGATACGCAGTATTTT. Its protein product is CASGYGGTDTQYF.

The V and J genes are TRBV30 and TRBJ1-1; D ambiguous. V shed 4 bases and J shed 1 base, with 10 bases lying between them. The CDR3 totals 13 residues. Germline V lookup: CDR1 GTSNPN, CDR2 SVGIG (reference sequence). CDR3: CAWNRAGNTEAFF. DNA for the CDR3: TGTGCCTGGAATAGGGCGGGGAACACTGAAGCTTTCTTT.

The rearrangement links TRBV6-4 to TRBJ2-5; D not certain. The V and J ends lost 5 bases and 3 bases respectively, with 7 bases between them. Germline CDR1 reads MRHNA; CDR2 reads SNTAGT. This CDR3 region has 12 residues. The CDR3 coding sequence is TGTGCCAGCAGTCCACCAGAAGAGACCCAGTACTTC. It translates to CASSPPEETQYF.

V usage is TRBV19 and J usage is TRBJ1-5, with D unclear. The CDR3 runs 14 residues. CDR1 and CDR2 from the germline V gene are LNHDA and SQIVND (reference sequence). Trimming left V 2 bases short and J 3 bases short, with 8 bases between. This CDR3 reads CASSIYSINQPQHF. CDR3 nucleotide sequence: TGTGCCAGTAGTATATACAGCATCAATCAGCCCCAGCATTTT.

This sequence joins TRBV15 and TRBJ1-1; tentative D call: TRBD1 (5 bases). CDR1 is LNHNV and CDR2 is YYDKDF in the germline V gene (reference sequence). CDR3 length: 15 amino acids. Deletions cut 5 bases from V and 10 bases from J, with 23 bases between. For the CDR3, the DNA is TGTGCCACCAGCCCTCTCGTCGGGGGTGTTGGAGTAGCTTTCTTT. It codes for CATSPLVGGVGVAFF.

The V and J genes are TRBV28 and TRBJ2-7, with TRBD1 matching over 9 bases. J was trimmed by 5 bases and V by 5 bases; bases with no gene match: 10. Germline CDR1 is MDHEN and CDR2 is SYDVKM. This CDR3 is built from 15 residues. CDR3 in amino acids: CASSHTGQGRHEQYF. The CDR3 nucleotides read TGTGCCAGCAGTCACACCGGACAGGGGAGGCACGAGCAGTACTTC.

The chain employs TRBV7-9 and TRBJ2-7; D gene uncertain. The V gene lost 4 bases and the J gene lost 3 bases, with 4 bases spanning the gap. This CDR3 is 11 amino acids long. The germline V gene encodes CDR1 SEHNR and CDR2 FQNEAQ (reference sequence). The CDR3 DNA reads TGTGCCAGCAGCTCTCTCTACGAGCAGTACTTC. Amino acids: CASSSLYEQYF.

The chain's CDR3 is CASSPQSRLAGAEDTQYF. The CDR3 bases are TGTGCCAGCTCACCACAATCCAGGCTAGCGGGAGCGGAAGATACGCAGTATTTT. The chain recombines TRBV18 with TRBJ2-3; 10 bases match TRBD2. The CDR3 is made up of 18 amino acids. V dropped 1 base and J dropped 5; count of bases not matched to a gene: 12. The germline gives CDR1 KGHSH, CDR2 LQKENI.

The genes are TRBV7-2 and TRBJ2-7, with no clear D. This CDR3 contains 15 residues. The ends were cut back, 2 bases at V and 0 bases at J, with 11 bases in the middle. CDR1 and CDR2 from the germline V gene are SGHTA and FQGNSA. CDR3 sequence reads: CASSLKPGGSYEQYF. CDR3 coding DNA: TGTGCCAGCAGCTTAAAGCCAGGTGGCTCCTACGAGCAGTACTTC.

This clone has only a few counts. This chain links TRBV7-8 with TRBJ2-7; 12 nucleotides match TRBD2. Unmatched junction bases numbered 9, after V lost 5 bases and J lost 4 bases. The CDR3 contains 16 residues. The germline CDR1 and CDR2 sequences are SGHVS and FQNEAQ. The CDR3 bases are TGTGCCAGCAGCCACCCGACTAGCGGGAGCGCTTACGAGCAGTACTTC. Amino acids: CASSHPTSGSAYEQYF.

The V and J genes are TRBV7-6 and TRBJ2-6; D call uncertain. The CDR3 length is 17 residues. The V end lost 5 bases, the J end lost 0 bases, and 14 bases lay between the germline ends. Germline V gives CDR1 SGHVS, CDR2 FNYEAQ. The DNA for the CDR3 is TGTGCCAGCAGCCTCTCTCATTCCAGCTCTGGGGCCAACGTCCTGACTTTC. This translates into CASSLSHSSSGANVLTF.

The rearrangement uses TRBV4-1 and TRBJ1-2, with 9 bases aligning to TRBD1. V shed 3 bases and J 8 bases; nucleotides not matched to a gene: 7. The length of the CDR3 is 14 residues. Germline assignment: CDR1 MGHRA and CDR2 YSYEKL. The CDR3 protein is CASSHPPGQGGYTF. The CDR3 bases are TGCGCCAGCAGCCATCCTCCGGGACAGGGAGGCTACACCTTC.